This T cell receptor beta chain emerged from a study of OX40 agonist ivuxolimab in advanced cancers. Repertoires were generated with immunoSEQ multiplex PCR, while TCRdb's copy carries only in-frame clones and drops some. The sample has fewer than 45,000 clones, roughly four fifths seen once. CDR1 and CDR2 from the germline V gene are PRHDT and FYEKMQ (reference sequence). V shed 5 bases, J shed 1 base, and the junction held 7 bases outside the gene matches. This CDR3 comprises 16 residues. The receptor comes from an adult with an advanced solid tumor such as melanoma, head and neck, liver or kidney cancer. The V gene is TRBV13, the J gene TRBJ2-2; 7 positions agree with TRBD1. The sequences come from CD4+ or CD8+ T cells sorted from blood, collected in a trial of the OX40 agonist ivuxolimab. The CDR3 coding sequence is TGTGCCAGCAGCATGACGCGGACAGGGAACACCGGGGAGCTGTTTTTT. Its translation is CASSMTRTGNTGELFF.